The present T cell receptor beta chain was sequenced within a study of T-cell reconstitution after alpha-beta-depleted transplantation in children. Preparation of the TCRbeta library involved a method that used unique molecular identifiers. Via MiXCR, TCRdb re-called the PCR reads, giving one row per CDR3 protein. The sample consists of 240,000 or so distinct CDR3 sequences, more than 10% of them appearing once. This CDR3 is 13 amino acids long. At least ten counts were recorded for this clonotype. The chain carries TRBV21-1 and TRBJ2-5; the table's D gene call, TRBD1, was not cross checked with the DNA. TRBV21-1 is a documented pseudogene. The sequence derives from a human donor who donated a stem cell graft to a child with acute lymphoblastic leukemia. This specimen consisted of PBMCs from the stem cell graft donor, obtained from the stem cell graft. CDR3 in amino acids: CAKGDRDQETQYF. CDR3 sequence (DNA): TGTGCGAAAGGGGACAGGGACCAAGAGACCCAGTACTTC.